The next 17 T cell receptor beta chains were all read from a single sample in a study of tumor and adjacent non-tumor tissue in lung cancer. The library came from three nested PCR rounds adapted from ARM-PCR protocols. TCRdb recomputed calls from the multiplex PCR reads with MiXCR, one row per CDR3 protein. The sample contains some 200,000 distinct CDR3 sequences, 71% of which appear only once. This sample's RNA came from whole unsorted tissue. Sequenced input: lung tumor tissue. All receptors come from a man aged 55 to 69 with non-small cell lung cancer.

On this clonotype: The junction departs from the called germline gene at one end, perhaps through a read error. CDR3 in DNA: TGTGCCAGCATCTTAGAAGGACTAGCGGGCCACCCCTACAATGAGCAGTTCTTC. Amino acids: CASILEGLAGHPYNEQFF. The V gene is TRBV11-3, the J gene TRBJ2-1; TRBD2 matches 11 bases. This CDR3 region has 18 residues. Germline V gene lookup returns CDR1 SGHNT and CDR2 YENEEA. Full variable domain (outside the CDR3, taken from reference TRBV11-3 and TRBJ2-1): EAGVVQSPRYKIIEKKQPVAFWCNPISGHNTLYWYLQNLGQGPELLIRYENEEAVDDSQLPKDRFSAERLKGVDSTLKIQPAELGDSAVYLCASILEGLAGHPYNEQFFGPGTRLTVL.

To note about this clonotype: One end of the junction fails to match germline, which may point to a read error. The V call is TRBV20-1, the J call TRBJ1-1; TRBD1 agrees at 7 bases. The CDR3 is 15 residues long. Looked up from germline, CDR1 is DFQATT and CDR2 is SNEGSKA (reference sequence). The CDR3: CSGRPRQGVNTEDFF. CDR3 coding DNA: TGCAGTGGTAGACCACGACAGGGAGTGAACACTGAAGATTTCTTT.

Concerning this clonotype: An end of the junction differs from the germline gene, which may be a read error. The rearrangement links TRBV5-4 to TRBJ2-1, with D possibly TRBD2 on 6 matching bases. CDR1 SGHNT and CDR2 YYREEE come from the germline V gene (reference sequence). The CDR3 is 16 residues long. The chain's CDR3 is CASSFLAGGVYNVQFF. CDR3 bases: TGTGCCAGCAGCTTTCTAGCAGGAGGGGTCTACAATGTGCAGTTCTTC.

This clonotype was recorded a few times. A much larger clone sits a single nucleotide away, making a read error possible. The genes are TRBV24-1 and TRBJ2-1; TRBD2 matches at 7 bases. The length of the CDR3 is 16 residues. CDR1 and CDR2 from the germline V gene are KGHDR and SFDVKD. V lost 0 bases, J lost 0 bases, and 1 base stayed unmatched. The CDR3 coding sequence is TGTGCCACCAGTGATTTGCGGGGGGACTCCTACAATGAGCAGTTCTTC. Translating gives CATSDLRGDSYNEQFF.

With respect to this clonotype: Its ends do not fully match the called genes, so a read error is possible. This sequence joins TRBV6-6 and TRBJ1-5; 8 positions agree with TRBD1. The germline CDR1 and CDR2 sequences are MNHNY and SVGAGI (reference sequence). The CDR3 runs 19 residues. CDR3 sequence: CASSNTKDRASYSNPPQHF. As DNA, the CDR3 is TGTGCCAGCAGCAACACGAAGGACAGGGCCAGCTATAGCAATCCGCCCCAGCATTTT.

The chain couples TRBV20-1 to TRBJ2-7; D not resolved. Trimming stripped 0 bases from V and 3 bases from J, with 9 bases between. Germline CDR1 is DFQATT and CDR2 is SNEGSKA (reference sequence). CDR3 length: 13 residues. In DNA form, the CDR3 reads TGCAGTGCTAGAGAGGCGCGTATCTACGAGCAGTACTTC. Amino acids: CSAREARIYEQYF.

Remarks on this clonotype: The CDR3 does not close with the conserved phenylalanine or tryptophan, likely indicating a read error. Because the CDR3's place on the DNA is in doubt, the DNA is left out and the CDR3 is given as listed by TCRdb. The gene calls are TRBV11-2 and TRBJ2-5. From its first to its last residue, the CDR3 has 13 amino acids. Germline V lookup: CDR1 SGHAT, CDR2 FQNNGV. The CDR3 reads CASNSGQKETQCS.

Regarding this clonotype: One end of the junction fails to match germline, which may point to a read error. The rearrangement uses TRBV4-3 and TRBJ1-2, with D unclear. The CDR3 is made up of 13 amino acids. Germline values: CDR1 LGHNA, CDR2 YSLEER. The CDR3 loop reads CAISQEGRGDYTF. The CDR3 nucleotides are TGCGCCATCAGCCAAGAAGGTCGGGGTGACTACACCTTC.

Comments on this clonotype: In this CDR3 the conserved last residue, phenylalanine or tryptophan, is missing, so a read error is likely. This chain uses TRBV6-5 with TRBJ1-5; D is possibly TRBD1 (5 bases). This CDR3 comprises 14 residues. The V gene's germline CDR1 is MNHEY and CDR2 SVGAGI. The V gene lost 5 bases and the J gene lost 4 bases, with 12 bases spanning the gap. The CDR3 protein is CASSPQGGNQPQHL. Written as DNA, the CDR3 is TGTGCCAGCAGTCCCCAGGGAGGTAATCAGCCCCAGCATTTG.

On this clonotype: The junction does not match germline at one end; this may be a read error. This rearrangement joins TRBV11-3 to TRBJ2-1, with 7 bases matching TRBD2. The length of the CDR3 is 15 residues. Per germline, CDR1 SGHNT and CDR2 YENEEA. DNA for the CDR3: TGTGCCACCAGCTTAGTTGCGGGAGTGCTCAATGAGCGGTTCTTC. Translated, it gives CATSLVAGVLNERFF. The whole variable domain, remainder taken from reference TRBV11-3 and TRBJ2-1, is EAGVVQSPRYKIIEKKQPVAFWCNPISGHNTLYWYLQNLGQGPELLIRYENEEAVDDSQLPKDRFSAERLKGVDSTLKIQPAELGDSAVYLCATSLVAGVLNERFFGPGTRLTVL.

Of note for this clonotype: Given a much more abundant clone one base away, this may be a read error. The chain combines TRBV6-5 with TRBJ2-2, with 9 bases aligning to TRBD2. The germline CDR1 and CDR2 sequences are MNHEY and SVGAGI. The V gene end was trimmed by 10 bases and the J gene end by 1 base; junction bases not matched to a gene: 7. The CDR3 consists of 15 residues. CDR3 sequence: CANRWREGNTGELFF. In nucleotides, the CDR3 is TGTGCCAACAGATGGCGGGAGGGGAACACCGGGGAGCTGTTTTTT.

For this clonotype: An end of the junction does not agree with germline; a read error may underlie this. The V gene is TRBV5-1, the J gene TRBJ2-1; 8 positions agree with TRBD1. The CDR3 consists of 15 residues. Germline V gene data show CDR1 as SGHRS and CDR2 as YFSETQ. The DNA of the CDR3 is TGCGTCAGCAGCTTGTTTGGACAGGGAGGCAATGAGCAGATCTTC. Translation gives CVSSLFGQGGNEQIF.

Points on this clonotype: A read error may explain this, as a much larger clone is one base away. The chain couples TRBV6-1 to TRBJ2-4; 9 bases align to TRBD1. This CDR3 has 18 residues. The junction had 13 bases not matched to a gene; V was cut back by 7 bases and J by 0 bases. Germline V CDR1 and CDR2: MNHNS, SASEGT. This CDR3 is CASIRRDRELVAKNIQYF. Written as DNA, the CDR3 is TGTGCCAGCATCCGCCGGGACAGGGAACTCGTAGCCAAAAACATTCAGTACTTC.

Remarks on this clonotype: The CDR3 ends on some other residue instead of the conserved phenylalanine or tryptophan, so this is likely a read error. V usage is TRBV29-1 and J usage is TRBJ2-7; 11 nucleotides align to TRBD2. Germline V gene data show CDR1 as SQVTM and CDR2 as ANQGSEA. The CDR3 length is 13 residues. The trim removed 8 bases at V and 2 bases at J, leaving 5 bases unmatched. The CDR3 sequence: CSSRLAGPYEQYS. The CDR3 coding sequence is TGCAGCTCCCGACTAGCGGGGCCCTACGAGCAGTACTCC.

A word on this clonotype: The junction differs from germline at one of its ends, possibly a read error. The chain couples TRBV20-1 to TRBJ2-3; weak D call: TRBD1 (7 bases). In germline, CDR1 is DFQATT, CDR2 SNEGSKA (reference sequence). This CDR3 region has 18 residues. The CDR3 loop is CSAGDSARAGGPADTQYF. In DNA form, the CDR3 reads TGCAGTGCTGGAGATAGCGCCCGGGCAGGGGGGCCTGCAGATACGCAGTATTTT.

Notes on this clonotype: A read error may account for a junction end that differs from germline. This chain joins TRBV20-1 and TRBJ1-1; D perhaps matches TRBD1 (6 bases). CDR3 length equals 14 residues. Germline-derived CDR1 and CDR2 are DFQATT and SNEGSKA (reference sequence). The CDR3 DNA reads as TGCAGTACTAGACCCCCTAGGCCAGGGGTTGAGGCTTTATTT. Its protein product is CSTRPPRPGVEALF.

The rearrangement uses TRBV29-1 and TRBJ2-5; the D is unclear. Germline-derived CDR1 and CDR2 are SQVTM and ANQGSEA. Trimming pared 4 bases from V and 0 bases from J, leaving 6 bases between. The CDR3 totals 12 residues. In nucleotides, the CDR3 is TGCAGCGTTGTAACGTACCAAGAGACCCAGTACTTC. Amino acids: CSVVTYQETQYF.